This is a list of T cell receptor beta chains from one sample in a study of OX40 agonist ivuxolimab in advanced cancers. Clones were read by immunoSEQ multiplex PCR, and TCRdb kept only the in-frame ones, dropping some. The sample holds some 110,000 clones; just over 90% are singletons and the top ten take approximately 0.49%. The sequences come from CD4+ or CD8+ T cells sorted from blood, collected in a trial of the OX40 agonist ivuxolimab. These receptors were obtained from an adult with an advanced solid tumor such as melanoma, head and neck, liver or kidney cancer. Each CDR3 is given with its conserved first and last residue. Fields, in order: J gene, D gene, V gene, clone size, CDR3 DNA, CDR3 protein. The D gene is left open where the match is weak. Not all rows give a size; the values are once, few, many and, for expanded clones, a class.

J gene: TRBJ2-7
D gene: -
V gene: TRBV7-2
clone size: -
CDR3 DNA: TGTGCCAGCGCCTCCAGACAGGACTCCTACGAGCAGTACTTC
CDR3 protein: CASASRQDSYEQYF

J gene: TRBJ1-2
D gene: TRBD1
V gene: TRBV7-9
clone size: -
CDR3 DNA: TGTGCCAGCAGCTTAGCGGCGGTGGGACAGGGGAACTATGGCTACACCTTC
CDR3 protein: CASSLAAVGQGNYGYTF

J gene: TRBJ1-2
D gene: -
V gene: TRBV7-2
clone size: few
CDR3 DNA: TGTGCCAGCAGCCATGGCTTTGGCTACACCTTC
CDR3 protein: CASSHGFGYTF

J gene: TRBJ2-7
D gene: -
V gene: TRBV7-2
clone size: -
CDR3 DNA: TGTGCCAGCAGCTTACAACAGGGGAGGCACGAGCAGTACTTC
CDR3 protein: CASSLQQGRHEQYF

J gene: TRBJ2-5
D gene: -
V gene: TRBV19
clone size: -
CDR3 DNA: TGTGCCAGTAGTATACAGGGGGGAAAAGAGACCCAGTACTTC
CDR3 protein: CASSIQGGKETQYF

J gene: TRBJ1-1
D gene: -
V gene: TRBV12-5
clone size: -
CDR3 DNA: TGTGCTAGTTCTCCCCGGTTGAACACTGAAGCTTTCTTT
CDR3 protein: CASSPRLNTEAFF

J gene: TRBJ1-2
D gene: -
V gene: TRBV6-5
clone size: -
CDR3 DNA: TGTGCCAGCAGCAAGACCGGGACGGCCTATGGCTACACCTTC
CDR3 protein: CASSKTGTAYGYTF

J gene: TRBJ1-4
D gene: -
V gene: TRBV19
clone size: -
CDR3 DNA: TGTGCCAGTAGTGTACTAACCGGGGCGAGCCTAACCCCGATCGAAAAACTGTTTTTT
CDR3 protein: CASSVLTGASLTPIEKLFF

J gene: TRBJ1-1
D gene: TRBD1
V gene: TRBV5-1
clone size: once
CDR3 DNA: TGCGCCAGCAGCCTTTACCCTCCGGGACAGGGGCCGGCTGAAGCTTTCTTT
CDR3 protein: CASSLYPPGQGPAEAFF

J gene: TRBJ2-5
D gene: TRBD2
V gene: TRBV5-4
clone size: once
CDR3 DNA: TGTGCCAGCAGCTTGGGGATAGCGGGGGGGCGAGAGACCCAGTACTTC
CDR3 protein: CASSLGIAGGRETQYF

J gene: TRBJ2-3
D gene: -
V gene: TRBV19
clone size: -
CDR3 DNA: TGTGCCAGTAGTATATTCGGGCCTCCCTCGCGGGATACGCAGTATTTT
CDR3 protein: CASSIFGPPSRDTQYF

J gene: TRBJ2-3
D gene: TRBD1
V gene: TRBV5-5
clone size: -
CDR3 DNA: TGTGCCAGCAGCGTGACAGGGGGGAGCACAGATACGCAGTATTTT
CDR3 protein: CASSVTGGSTDTQYF

J gene: TRBJ1-1
D gene: -
V gene: TRBV18
clone size: -
CDR3 DNA: TGTGCCAGCTCACCATCGAAGATCACTGAAGCTTTCTTT
CDR3 protein: CASSPSKITEAFF

J gene: TRBJ1-5
D gene: TRBD1
V gene: TRBV18
clone size: -
CDR3 DNA: TGTGCCAGCTCACCATTGTCGCCCGGGACAGGGGGCGGGGCCCAGCATTTT
CDR3 protein: CASSPLSPGTGGGAQHF

J gene: TRBJ2-7
D gene: -
V gene: TRBV5-1
clone size: -
CDR3 DNA: TGCGCCAGCAGCCCCCGATTAAGCTCCTACGAGCAGTACTTC
CDR3 protein: CASSPRLSSYEQYF

J gene: TRBJ1-1
D gene: -
V gene: TRBV5-1
clone size: -
CDR3 DNA: TGCGCCAGCAGCATTGGGGACACTGAAGCTTTCTTT
CDR3 protein: CASSIGDTEAFF

J gene: TRBJ2-3
D gene: -
V gene: TRBV2
clone size: -
CDR3 DNA: TGTGCCAGTACCTTCGCCGGGGGATCTAGCACAGATACGCAGTATTTT
CDR3 protein: CASTFAGGSSTDTQYF